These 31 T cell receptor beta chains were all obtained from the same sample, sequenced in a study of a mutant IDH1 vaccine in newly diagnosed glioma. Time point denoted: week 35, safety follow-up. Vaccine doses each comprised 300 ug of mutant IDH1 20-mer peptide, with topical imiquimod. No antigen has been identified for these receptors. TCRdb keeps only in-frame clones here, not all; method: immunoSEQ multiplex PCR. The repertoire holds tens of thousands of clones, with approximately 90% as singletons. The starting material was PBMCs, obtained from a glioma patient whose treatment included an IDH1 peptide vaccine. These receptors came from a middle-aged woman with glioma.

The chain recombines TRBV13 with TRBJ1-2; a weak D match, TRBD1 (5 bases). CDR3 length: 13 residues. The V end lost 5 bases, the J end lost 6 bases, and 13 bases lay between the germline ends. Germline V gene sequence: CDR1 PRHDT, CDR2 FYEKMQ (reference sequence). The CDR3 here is CASSRFGGNGYTF. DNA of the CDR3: TGTGCCAGCAGCCGCTTTGGGGGTAATGGCTACACCTTC.

The CDR3 spells CASSLQDYEQYF. For the CDR3, the DNA is TGTGCCAGCAGTTTACAGGACTACGAGCAGTACTTC. V gene TRBV5-4 combines with J gene TRBJ2-7, with D maybe TRBD1 (5 bases). The V gene's germline CDR1 is SGHNT and CDR2 YYREEE (reference sequence). CDR3 size: 12 residues. Trimming pared 5 bases from V and 3 bases from J, leaving 9 bases between.

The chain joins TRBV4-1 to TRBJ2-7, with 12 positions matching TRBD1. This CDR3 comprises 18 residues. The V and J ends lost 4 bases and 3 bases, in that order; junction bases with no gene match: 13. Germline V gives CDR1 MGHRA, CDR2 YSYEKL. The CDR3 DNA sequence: TGCGCCAGCAGCCCGGGACAGGGGGCGAACCCTACGCTCTACGAGCAGTACTTC. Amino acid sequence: CASSPGQGANPTLYEQYF.

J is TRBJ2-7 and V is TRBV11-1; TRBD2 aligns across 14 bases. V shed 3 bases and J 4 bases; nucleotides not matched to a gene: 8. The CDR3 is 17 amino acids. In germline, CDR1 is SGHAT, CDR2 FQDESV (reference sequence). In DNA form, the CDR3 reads TGTGCCAGCAGCTTGAGCCTCGGGACTAGCGGGAGTTACGAGCAGTACTTC. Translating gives CASSLSLGTSGSYEQYF.

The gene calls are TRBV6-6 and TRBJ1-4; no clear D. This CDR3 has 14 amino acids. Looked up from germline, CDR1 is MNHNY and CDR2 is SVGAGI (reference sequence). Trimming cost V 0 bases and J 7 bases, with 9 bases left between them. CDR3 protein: CASSYSGQTEKLFF. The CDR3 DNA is TGTGCCAGCAGTTACTCCGGCCAAACTGAAAAACTGTTTTTT.

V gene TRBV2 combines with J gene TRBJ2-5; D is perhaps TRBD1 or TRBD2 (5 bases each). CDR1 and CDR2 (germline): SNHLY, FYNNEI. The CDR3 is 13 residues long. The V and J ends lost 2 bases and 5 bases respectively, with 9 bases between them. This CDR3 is CASSEQGRETQYF. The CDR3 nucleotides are TGTGCCAGCAGTGAACAGGGACGGGAGACCCAGTACTTC.

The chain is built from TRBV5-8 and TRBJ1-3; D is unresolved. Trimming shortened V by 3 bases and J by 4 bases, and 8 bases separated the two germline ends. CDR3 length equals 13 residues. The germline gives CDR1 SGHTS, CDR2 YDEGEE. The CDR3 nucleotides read TGTGCCAGCAGCTACCCGGCGGGAAACACCATATATTTT. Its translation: CASSYPAGNTIYF.

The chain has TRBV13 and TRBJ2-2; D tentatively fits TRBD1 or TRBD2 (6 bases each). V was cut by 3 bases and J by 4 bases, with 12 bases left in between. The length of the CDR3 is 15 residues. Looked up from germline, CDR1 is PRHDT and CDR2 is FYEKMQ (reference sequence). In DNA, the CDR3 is TGTGCCAGCAGCTTGGGGGCGGGGATCACCGGGGAGCTGTTTTTT. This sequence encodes CASSLGAGITGELFF. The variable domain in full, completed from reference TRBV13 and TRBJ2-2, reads AAGVIQSPRHLIKEKRETATLKCYPIPRHDTVYWYQQGPGQDPQFLISFYEKMQSDKGSIPDRFSAQQFSDYHSELNMSSLELGDSALYFCASSLGAGITGELFFGEGSRLTVL.

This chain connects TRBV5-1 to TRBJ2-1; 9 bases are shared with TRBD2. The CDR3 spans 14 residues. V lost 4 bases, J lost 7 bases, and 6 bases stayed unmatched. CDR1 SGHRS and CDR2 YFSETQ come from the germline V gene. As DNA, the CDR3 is TGCGCCAGCAGCCGTGCGGGAGGGGCGAATGAGCAGTTCTTC. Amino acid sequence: CASSRAGGANEQFF.

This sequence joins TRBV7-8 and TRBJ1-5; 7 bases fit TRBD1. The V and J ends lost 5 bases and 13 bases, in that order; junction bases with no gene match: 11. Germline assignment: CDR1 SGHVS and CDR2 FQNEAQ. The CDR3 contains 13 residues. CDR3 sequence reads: CASSTSLRGVQHF. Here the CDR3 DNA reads TGTGCCAGCAGCACTTCCCTCAGGGGGGTACAGCATTTT.

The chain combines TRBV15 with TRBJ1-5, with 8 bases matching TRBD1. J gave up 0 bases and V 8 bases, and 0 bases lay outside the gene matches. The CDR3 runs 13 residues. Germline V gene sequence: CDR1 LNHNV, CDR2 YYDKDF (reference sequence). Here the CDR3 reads CATGQGSNQPQHF. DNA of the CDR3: TGTGCCACCGGACAGGGTAGCAATCAGCCCCAGCATTTT.

The CDR3 DNA reads as TGTGCCAGCAGCGCCCGGCGGGCTAGCGGGGCCACAGATACGCAGTATTTT. It codes for CASSARRASGATDTQYF. The chain combines TRBV5-6 with TRBJ2-3; 9 bases line up with TRBD2. The CDR3 runs 17 residues. V lost 4 bases to trimming and J lost 2 bases; unmatched junction nucleotides: 11. CDR1 SGHDT and CDR2 YYEEEE come from the germline V gene.

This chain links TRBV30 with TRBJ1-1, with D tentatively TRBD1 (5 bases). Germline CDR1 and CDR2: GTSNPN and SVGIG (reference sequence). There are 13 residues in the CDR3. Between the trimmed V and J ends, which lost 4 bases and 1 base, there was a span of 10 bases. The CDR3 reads CAWTRGENTEAFF. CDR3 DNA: TGTGCCTGGACCCGGGGCGAGAACACTGAAGCTTTCTTT.

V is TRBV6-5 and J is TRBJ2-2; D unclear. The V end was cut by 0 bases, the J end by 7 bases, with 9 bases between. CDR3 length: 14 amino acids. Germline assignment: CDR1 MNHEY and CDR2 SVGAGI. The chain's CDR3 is CASSYSMVGGELFF. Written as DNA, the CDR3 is TGTGCCAGCAGTTACTCGATGGTTGGCGGGGAGCTGTTTTTT.

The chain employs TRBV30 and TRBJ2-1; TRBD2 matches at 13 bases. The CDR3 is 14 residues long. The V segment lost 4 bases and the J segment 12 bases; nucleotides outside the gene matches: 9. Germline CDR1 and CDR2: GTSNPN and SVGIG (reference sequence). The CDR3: CAWTKGLAGVLQFF. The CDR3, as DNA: TGTGCCTGGACTAAAGGACTAGCGGGAGTGTTGCAGTTCTTC.

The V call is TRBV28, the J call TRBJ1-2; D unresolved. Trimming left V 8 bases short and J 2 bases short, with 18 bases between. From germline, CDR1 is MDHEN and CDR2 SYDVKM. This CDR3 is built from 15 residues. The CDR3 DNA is TGTGCCAGCCACCCCCGAAGGGCTGGGAACTATGGCTACACCTTC. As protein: CASHPRRAGNYGYTF.

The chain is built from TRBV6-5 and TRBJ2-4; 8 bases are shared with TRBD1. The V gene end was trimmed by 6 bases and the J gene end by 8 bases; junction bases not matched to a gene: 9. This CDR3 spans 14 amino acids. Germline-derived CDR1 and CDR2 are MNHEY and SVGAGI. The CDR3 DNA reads TGTGCCAGCAGGGGGACCGGACAGGGACACATTCAGTACTTC. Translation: CASRGTGQGHIQYF.

CDR3 nucleotide sequence: TGTGCCAGCAGACCAGGGTACGGCAATCAGCCCCAGCATTTT. It translates to CASRPGYGNQPQHF. This chain links TRBV27 with TRBJ1-5, with a weak D call TRBD1 (5 bases). Trimming stripped 6 bases from V and 2 bases from J, with 11 bases between. The length of the CDR3 is 14 residues. Looked up from germline, CDR1 is MNHEY and CDR2 is SMNVEV (reference sequence).

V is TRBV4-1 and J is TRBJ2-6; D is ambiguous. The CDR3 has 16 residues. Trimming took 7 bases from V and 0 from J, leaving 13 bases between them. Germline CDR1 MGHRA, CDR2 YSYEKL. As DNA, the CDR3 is TGCGCCAGCAAAACACACACAAGCTCTGGGGCCAACGTCCTGACTTTC. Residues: CASKTHTSSGANVLTF.

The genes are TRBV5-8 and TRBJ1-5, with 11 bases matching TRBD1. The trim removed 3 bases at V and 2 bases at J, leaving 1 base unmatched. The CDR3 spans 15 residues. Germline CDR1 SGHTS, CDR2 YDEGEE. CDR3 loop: CASSWTGGGNQPQHF. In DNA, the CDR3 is TGTGCCAGCAGCTGGACAGGGGGCGGCAATCAGCCCCAGCATTTT.

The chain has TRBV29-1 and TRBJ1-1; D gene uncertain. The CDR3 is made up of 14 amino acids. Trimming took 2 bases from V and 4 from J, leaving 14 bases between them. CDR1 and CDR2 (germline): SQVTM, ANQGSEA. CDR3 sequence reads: CSVETGSQGTEAFF. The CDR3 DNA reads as TGCAGCGTTGAAACGGGTTCTCAAGGCACTGAAGCTTTCTTT. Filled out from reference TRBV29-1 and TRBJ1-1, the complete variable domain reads SAVISQKPSRDICQRGTSLTIQCQVDSQVTMMFWYRQQPGQSLTLIATANQGSEATYESGFVIDKFPISRPNLTFSTLTVSNMSPEDSSIYLCSVETGSQGTEAFFGQGTRLTVV.

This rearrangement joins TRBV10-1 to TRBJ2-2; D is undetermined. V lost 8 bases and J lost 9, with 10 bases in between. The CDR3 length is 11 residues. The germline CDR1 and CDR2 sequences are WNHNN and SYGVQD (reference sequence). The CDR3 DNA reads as TGCGCCAGCTCCCCTAGTAGGGAGCTGTTTTTT. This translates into CASSPSRELFF.

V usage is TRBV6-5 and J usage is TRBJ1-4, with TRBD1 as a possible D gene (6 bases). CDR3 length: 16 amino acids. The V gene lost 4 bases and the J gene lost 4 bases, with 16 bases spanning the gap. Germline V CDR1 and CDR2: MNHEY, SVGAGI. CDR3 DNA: TGTGCCAGCAGTTCGGGAGGGAGGGGGTATAATGAAAAACTGTTTTTT. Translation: CASSSGGRGYNEKLFF.

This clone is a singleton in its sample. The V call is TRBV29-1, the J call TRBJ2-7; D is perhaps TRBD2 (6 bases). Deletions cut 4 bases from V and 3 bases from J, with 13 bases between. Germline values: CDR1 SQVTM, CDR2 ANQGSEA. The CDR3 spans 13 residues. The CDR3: CSVAQRVHYEQYF. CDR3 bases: TGCAGCGTTGCCCAGCGGGTTCACTACGAGCAGTACTTC.

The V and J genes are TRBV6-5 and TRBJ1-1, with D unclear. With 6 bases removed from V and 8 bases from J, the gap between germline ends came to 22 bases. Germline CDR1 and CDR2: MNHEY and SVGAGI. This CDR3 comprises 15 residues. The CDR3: CASRTTGLGPLEAFF. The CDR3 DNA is TGTGCCAGCAGGACCACCGGACTTGGTCCTCTGGAAGCTTTCTTT.

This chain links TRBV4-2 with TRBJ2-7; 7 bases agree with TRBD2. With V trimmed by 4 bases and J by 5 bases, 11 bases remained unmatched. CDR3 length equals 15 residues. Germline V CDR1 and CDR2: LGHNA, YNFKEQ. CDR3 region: CASSLPSGPPNEQYF. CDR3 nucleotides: TGTGCCAGCAGCCTCCCTAGCGGACCTCCTAACGAGCAGTACTTC.

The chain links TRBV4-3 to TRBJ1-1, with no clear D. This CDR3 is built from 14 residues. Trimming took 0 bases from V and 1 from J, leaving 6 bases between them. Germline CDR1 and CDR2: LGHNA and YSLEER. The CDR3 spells CASSQDLGNTEAFF. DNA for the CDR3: TGCGCCAGCAGCCAAGATCTGGGGAACACTGAAGCTTTCTTT.

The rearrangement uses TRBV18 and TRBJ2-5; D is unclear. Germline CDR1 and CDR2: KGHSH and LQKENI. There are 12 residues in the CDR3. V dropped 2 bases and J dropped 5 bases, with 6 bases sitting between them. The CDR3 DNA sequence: TGTGCCAGCTCACCAAGGCAGGAGACCCAGTACTTC. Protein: CASSPRQETQYF.

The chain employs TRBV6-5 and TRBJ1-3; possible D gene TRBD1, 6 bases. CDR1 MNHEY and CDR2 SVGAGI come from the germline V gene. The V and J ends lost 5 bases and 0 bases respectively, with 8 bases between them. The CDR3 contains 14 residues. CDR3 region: CASSRDNSGNTIYF. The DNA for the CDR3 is TGTGCCAGCAGTCGGGACAACTCTGGAAACACCATATATTTT.

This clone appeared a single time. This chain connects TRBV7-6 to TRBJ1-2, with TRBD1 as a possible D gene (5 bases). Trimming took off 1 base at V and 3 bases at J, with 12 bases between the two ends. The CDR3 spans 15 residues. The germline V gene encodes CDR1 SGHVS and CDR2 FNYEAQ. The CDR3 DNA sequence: TGTGCCAGCAGCTTAGAAGGGGAACGGGACTATGGCTACACCTTC. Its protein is CASSLEGERDYGYTF.

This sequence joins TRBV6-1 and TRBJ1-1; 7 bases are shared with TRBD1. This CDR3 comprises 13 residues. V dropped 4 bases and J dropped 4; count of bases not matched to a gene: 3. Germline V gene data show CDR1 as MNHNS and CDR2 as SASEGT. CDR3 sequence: CASSAQGGTEAFF. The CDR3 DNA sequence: TGTGCCAGCAGTGCGCAGGGGGGCACTGAAGCTTTCTTT.